The next 16 T cell receptor beta chains were all read from a single sample in a study of cytomegalovirus exposure and HLA in healthy donors. A multiplex PCR was run with 60 Vbeta primers and 13 Jbeta primers. Measured with immunoSEQ multiplex PCR; TCRdb has only the in-frame clones, and not every one. Among about 60,000 clones, more than 75% were seen once, and the ten largest hold about 1.5%. The sequenced sample consisted of PBMCs. These receptors originate from a man in his late teens or twenties in good health and CMV-seronegative.

This chain joins TRBV9 and TRBJ2-1, with TRBD2 matching over 9 bases. The CDR3 totals 15 residues. The germline V gene encodes CDR1 SGDLS and CDR2 YYNGEE. V lost 6 bases, J lost 3 bases, and 7 bases stayed unmatched. CDR3 nucleotides: TGTGCCAGCACCGTTAGCGGGGGCCGCTACAATGAGCAGTTCTTC. It encodes CASTVSGGRYNEQFF. Using reference TRBV9 and TRBJ2-1 for the parts outside the CDR3, the full variable domain is DSGVTQTPKHLITATGQRVTLRCSPRSGDLSVYWYQQSLDQGLQFLIQYYNGEERAKGNILERFSAQQFPDLHSELNLSSLELGDSALYFCASTVSGGRYNEQFFGPGTRLTVL.

This clone has just one count. V gene TRBV10-3 combines with J gene TRBJ2-7; no clear D. The V end was cut by 0 bases, the J end by 2 bases, with 14 bases between. The CDR3 runs to 16 residues. Per the germline V gene, CDR1 is ENHRY and CDR2 is SYGVKD. This CDR3 reads CAISESMAAATYEQYF. CDR3 bases: TGTGCCATCAGTGAGTCGATGGCGGCCGCAACCTACGAGCAGTACTTC.

This clone was found once. V and J are TRBV7-9 and TRBJ2-7, with D hard to call. Trimming took off 3 bases at V and 2 bases at J, with 5 bases between the two ends. Germline assignment: CDR1 SEHNR and CDR2 FQNEAQ (reference sequence). This CDR3 has 12 residues. The CDR3 DNA reads as TGTGCCAGCAGCTTTGGAGCCTACGAGCAGTACTTC. Translated: CASSFGAYEQYF.

This clone has only a few counts. The same CDR3 arises from other DNA sequences in this sample as well. V gene TRBV25-1 combines with J gene TRBJ2-2; possible D gene TRBD1, 6 bases. The V gene's germline CDR1 is MGHDK and CDR2 SYGVNS. The CDR3 has 14 amino acids. Trimming shortened V by 2 bases and J by 6 bases, and 10 bases separated the two germline ends. The CDR3 DNA reads TGTGCCAGCAGTGAAGGACAGTCTGCCGGGGAGCTGTTTTTT. Its protein product is CASSEGQSAGELFF.

The V gene is TRBV5-1, the J gene TRBJ1-6; D unclear. The germline V gene has CDR1 SGHRS and CDR2 YFSETQ. V lost 4 bases, J lost 0 bases, and 11 bases lay in between. This CDR3 has 16 amino acids. CDR3 in amino acids: CASSSGLGSYNSPLHF. As DNA, the CDR3 is TGCGCCAGCAGCAGCGGTTTGGGCTCCTATAATTCACCCCTCCACTTT.

CDR3 residues: CASSFIPTGDTQYF. CDR3 sequence (DNA): TGTGCCAGCAGCTTCATCCCGACCGGAGACACCCAGTACTTC. The rearrangement uses TRBV7-6 and TRBJ2-5; D unresolved. V was cut by 3 bases and J by 8 bases, with 16 bases left in between. The CDR3 is 14 residues long. The germline V gene encodes CDR1 SGHVS and CDR2 FNYEAQ. Full variable domain (outside the CDR3, taken from reference TRBV7-6 and TRBJ2-5): GAGVSQSPRYKVTKRGQDVALRCDPISGHVSLYWYRQALGQGPEFLTYFNYEAQQDKSGLPNDRFSAERPEGSISTLTIQRTEQRDSAMYRCASSFIPTGDTQYFGPGTRLLVL.

The CDR3 DNA reads TGTGCCAGCAGCATCGGGACTCTCATACAAGAGACCCAGTACTTC. It encodes CASSIGTLIQETQYF. This chain uses TRBV6-5 with TRBJ2-5; TRBD2 is a possible D gene (6 bases). The germline V gene has CDR1 MNHEY and CDR2 SVGAGI. The CDR3 has 15 amino acids. Deletions cut 6 bases from V and 2 bases from J, with 16 bases between.

The chain recombines TRBV27 with TRBJ2-7; D is unclear. The CDR3 has 13 amino acids. V was trimmed by 3 bases and J by 0 bases, leaving 6 bases between them. Per germline, CDR1 MNHEY and CDR2 SMNVEV (reference sequence). The CDR3 loop is CASSFVSSYEQYF. In nucleotides, the CDR3 is TGTGCCAGCAGTTTCGTTAGCTCCTACGAGCAGTACTTC.

The chain has TRBV9 and TRBJ2-7; D perhaps matches TRBD2 (5 bases). Trimming took 4 bases from V and 3 from J, leaving 14 bases between them. This CDR3 contains 14 residues. Germline lookup yields CDR1 SGDLS and CDR2 YYNGEE. The CDR3 sequence: CASSPRDFIYEQYF. The CDR3 DNA reads as TGTGCCAGCAGCCCTCGGGATTTCATCTACGAGCAGTACTTC.

The rearrangement links TRBV27 to TRBJ1-2, with D uncertain. This CDR3 spans 14 amino acids. Germline-derived CDR1 and CDR2 are MNHEY and SMNVEV (reference sequence). Trimming took off 7 bases at V and 3 bases at J, with 15 bases between the two ends. The CDR3 nucleotides are TGTGCCAGCAAAAAATGGCCAGAAGACTATGGCTACACCTTC. Translation: CASKKWPEDYGYTF.

The chain carries TRBV5-1 and TRBJ2-7; D is perhaps TRBD1 (5 bases). From germline, CDR1 is SGHRS and CDR2 YFSETQ. Deletions cut 0 bases from V and 5 bases from J, with 9 bases between. The CDR3 runs to 13 residues. The CDR3 here is CASSLDGRDEQYF. CDR3 bases: TGCGCCAGCAGCTTGGACGGCAGGGACGAGCAGTACTTC. The full variable domain, in which reference TRBV5-1 and TRBJ2-7 provide the parts outside the CDR3, is KAGVTQTPRYLIKTRGQQVTLSCSPISGHRSVSWYQQTPGQGLQFLFEYFSETQRNKGNFPGRFSGRQFSNSRSEMNVSTLELGDSALYLCASSLDGRDEQYFGPGTRLTVT.

The chain has TRBV7-6 and TRBJ1-1, with a weak D call TRBD1 (6 bases). Germline CDR1 is SGHVS and CDR2 is FNYEAQ. The CDR3 is 14 residues long. Trimming took off 4 bases at V and 4 bases at J, with 13 bases between the two ends. CDR3 region: CASSWDTTGTEAFF. The CDR3 coding sequence is TGTGCCAGCAGCTGGGACACCACCGGCACTGAAGCTTTCTTT.

CDR3 loop: CASSLPGNTEAFF. CDR3 coding DNA: TGTGCCAGCAGCTTACCAGGGAACACTGAAGCTTTCTTT. This chain joins TRBV7-4 and TRBJ1-1; D gene ambiguous. This CDR3 region has 13 residues. CDR1 and CDR2 (germline): SGHVT, SQSDAQ. The germline V and J ends were trimmed by 2 bases and 1 base, with 5 bases remaining between them.

This sequence joins TRBV18 and TRBJ2-5; the D gene is possibly TRBD1 (5 bases). The CDR3 has 14 residues. V shed 0 bases and J shed 1 base, with 6 bases lying between them. The germline V gene encodes CDR1 KGHSH and CDR2 LQKENI. The CDR3 spells CASSPPTGQETQYF. Written as DNA, the CDR3 is TGTGCCAGCTCACCACCCACAGGCCAAGAGACCCAGTACTTC.

The chain employs TRBV11-2 and TRBJ2-7; TRBD1 matches at 9 bases. Germline-derived CDR1 and CDR2 are SGHAT and FQNNGV. The CDR3 consists of 14 residues. V lost 3 bases to trimming and J lost 2 bases; unmatched junction nucleotides: 2. The CDR3 coding sequence is TGTGCCAGCAGCTTTGGACAGGGGACCTACGAGCAGTACTTC. Translated, it gives CASSFGQGTYEQYF.

J is TRBJ2-7 and V is TRBV6-5; D may be TRBD1 (6 bases). Germline V gene lookup returns CDR1 MNHEY and CDR2 SVGAGI. CDR3 length: 14 residues. V gave up 6 bases and J gave up 2 bases, with 14 bases separating them. The CDR3 nucleotides read TGTGCCAGCAGATTGACAGGCTCACCCTACGAGCAGTACTTC. Its protein product is CASRLTGSPYEQYF.